This TCR beta chain comes out of a study of T-cell reconstitution after alpha-beta-depleted transplantation in children. The length of the CDR3 is 14 residues. V was cut by 7 bases and J by 1 base, with 16 bases left in between. Looked up from germline, CDR1 is DFQATT and CDR2 is SNEGSKA (reference sequence). Library preparation (for TCRbeta) was performed with unique molecular identifiers. MiXCR, run by TCRdb on the PCR reads, gives a single entry per CDR3 protein. The data show about half a million distinct CDR3 sequences, with under 15% seen just once and around 5.8% held by the top ten. This clonotype originated in a human donor who donated a stem cell graft to a child with combined immunodeficiency. Source: PBMCs from the stem cell graft donor, taken from the stem cell graft. The chain uses TRBV20-1 and TRBJ1-1, with D hard to call. CDR3 residues: CSVLAGSENTEAFF. The CDR3 nucleotides are TGCAGTGTTCTAGCGGGTTCCGAGAACACTGAAGCTTTCTTT.